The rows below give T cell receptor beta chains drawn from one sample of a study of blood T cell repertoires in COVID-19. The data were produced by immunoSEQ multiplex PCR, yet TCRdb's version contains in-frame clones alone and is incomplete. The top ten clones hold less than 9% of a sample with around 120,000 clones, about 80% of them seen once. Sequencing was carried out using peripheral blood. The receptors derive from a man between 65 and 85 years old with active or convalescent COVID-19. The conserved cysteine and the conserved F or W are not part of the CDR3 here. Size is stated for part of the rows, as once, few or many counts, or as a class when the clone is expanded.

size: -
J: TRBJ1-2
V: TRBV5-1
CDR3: ASSLGGVSGHGYT

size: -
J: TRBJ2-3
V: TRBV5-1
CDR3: ASTTGQRTDTQY

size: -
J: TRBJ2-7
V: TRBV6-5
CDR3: ASSYGGSLYEQY

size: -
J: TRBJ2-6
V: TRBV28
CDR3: ASSSTGPGANVLT

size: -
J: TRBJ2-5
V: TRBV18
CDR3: ASSLQPPTVGTQY

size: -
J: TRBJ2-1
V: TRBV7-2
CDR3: ASSLGPINEQF

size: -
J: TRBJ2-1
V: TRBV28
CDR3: ASRPGGGEYNEQF

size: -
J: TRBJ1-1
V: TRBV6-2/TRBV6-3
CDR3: ASSNSVPAKAF

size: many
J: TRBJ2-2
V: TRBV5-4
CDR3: ASRVQVDTGELF

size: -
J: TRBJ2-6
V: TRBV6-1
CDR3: ASTEMYTGGMSGANVLT

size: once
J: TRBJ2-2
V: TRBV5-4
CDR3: ASSPGSLITGELF

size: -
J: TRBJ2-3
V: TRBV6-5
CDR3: ASSRRSTDTQY

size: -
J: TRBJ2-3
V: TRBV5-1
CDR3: ASSLGGSSTDTQY

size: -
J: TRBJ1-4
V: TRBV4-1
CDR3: ASSQDPQTTNEKLF

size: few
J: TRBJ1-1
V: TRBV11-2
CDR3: ASSLGSTGLNTEAF

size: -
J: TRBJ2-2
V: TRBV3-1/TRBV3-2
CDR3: ASSQTWTVNTGELF

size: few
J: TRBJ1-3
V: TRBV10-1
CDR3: ASSVEQGVIGGNTIY

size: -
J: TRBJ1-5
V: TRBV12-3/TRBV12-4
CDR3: ASSLRVDQPQH

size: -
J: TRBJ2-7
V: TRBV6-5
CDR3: ASSYEGAGEQY

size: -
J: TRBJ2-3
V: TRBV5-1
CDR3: ASSLGASTDTQY

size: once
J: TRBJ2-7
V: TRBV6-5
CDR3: AIDAGTASYEQY

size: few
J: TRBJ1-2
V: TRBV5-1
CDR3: ASSLEGVYGYT

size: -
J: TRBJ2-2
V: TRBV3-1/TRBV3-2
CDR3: ASSQGTGGANGELF

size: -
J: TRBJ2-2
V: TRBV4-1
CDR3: ASSQVFGTGRTGELF

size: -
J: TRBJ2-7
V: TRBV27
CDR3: ASSLGGAVYEQY

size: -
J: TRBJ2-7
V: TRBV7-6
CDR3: ASSLGSREGGYEQY

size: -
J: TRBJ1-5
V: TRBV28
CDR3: ASSYLQGANQPQH

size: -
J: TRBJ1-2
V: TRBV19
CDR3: ASKPGPGQNYGYT

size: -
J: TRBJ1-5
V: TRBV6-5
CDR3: ASSPLGGRNQPQH

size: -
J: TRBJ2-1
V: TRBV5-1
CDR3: ASSSTSGKYNEQF

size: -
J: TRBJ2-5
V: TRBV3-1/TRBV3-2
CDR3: ASSQRLAGTQY

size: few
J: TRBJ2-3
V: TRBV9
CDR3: ASSVDLAGGSDTQY

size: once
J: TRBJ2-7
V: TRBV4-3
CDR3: ASSQELLAGSYEQY

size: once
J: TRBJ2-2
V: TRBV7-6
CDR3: ASSLMAGDNTGELF

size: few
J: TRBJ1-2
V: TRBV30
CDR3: AWSRAGANYGYT

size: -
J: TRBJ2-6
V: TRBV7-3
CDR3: ASSETISGANVLT

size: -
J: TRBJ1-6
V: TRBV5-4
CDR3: ASSFGGAGNNSPLH

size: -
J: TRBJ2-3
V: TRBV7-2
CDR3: ASSLALLAGVLTDTQY

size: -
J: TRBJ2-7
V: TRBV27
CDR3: ASSLTSGVRYEQY

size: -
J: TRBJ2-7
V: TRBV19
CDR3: ATKGNWSSYEQY

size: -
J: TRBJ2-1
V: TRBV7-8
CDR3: ASSMTSGLSYEQF

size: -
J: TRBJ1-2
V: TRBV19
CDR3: ASSPPGGVGYGYT

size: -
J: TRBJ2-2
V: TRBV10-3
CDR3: AISMGRASGELF

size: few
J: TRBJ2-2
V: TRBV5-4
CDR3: ASSSQGQGGAGELF

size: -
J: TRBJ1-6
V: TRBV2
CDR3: ASRAYGTGNSPLH

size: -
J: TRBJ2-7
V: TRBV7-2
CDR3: ASSPRPQQGALD

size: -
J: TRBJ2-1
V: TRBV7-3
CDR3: ASSLVGPQNEQF

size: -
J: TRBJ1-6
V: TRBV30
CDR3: AWGAGSPLH

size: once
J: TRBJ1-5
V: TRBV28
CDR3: ASSLGGGARGQPQH